This TCR beta chain was captured by sequencing in a study of shared clonotypes between healthy human individuals. HIV-negative, healthy adults without recent acute infections or vaccinations were the donors. TCRdb's table, derived via immunoSEQ multiplex PCR, lists solely in-frame clones and lacks some. The sample contains around 510,000 clones, around 76% of which appear only once. Study observations and caveats: With few donors, the genetic and exposure-history diversity represented was limited.

A remark on this clone: Its antigen is as yet unknown.

Looked up from germline, CDR1 is SGHTA and CDR2 is FQGNSA. Trimming cost V 1 base and J 5 bases, with 6 bases left between them. This CDR3 spans 13 amino acids. The V and J genes are TRBV7-2 and TRBJ2-4; D is unclear. The clonotype comes from a woman in her 40s in good health. Some clones in this sample may be carry-over from other donors' samples. Sequenced material: PBMCs. Here the CDR3 DNA reads TGTGCCAGCAGCTTAGTAACGGAAAACATTCAGTACTTC. It codes for CASSLVTENIQYF.